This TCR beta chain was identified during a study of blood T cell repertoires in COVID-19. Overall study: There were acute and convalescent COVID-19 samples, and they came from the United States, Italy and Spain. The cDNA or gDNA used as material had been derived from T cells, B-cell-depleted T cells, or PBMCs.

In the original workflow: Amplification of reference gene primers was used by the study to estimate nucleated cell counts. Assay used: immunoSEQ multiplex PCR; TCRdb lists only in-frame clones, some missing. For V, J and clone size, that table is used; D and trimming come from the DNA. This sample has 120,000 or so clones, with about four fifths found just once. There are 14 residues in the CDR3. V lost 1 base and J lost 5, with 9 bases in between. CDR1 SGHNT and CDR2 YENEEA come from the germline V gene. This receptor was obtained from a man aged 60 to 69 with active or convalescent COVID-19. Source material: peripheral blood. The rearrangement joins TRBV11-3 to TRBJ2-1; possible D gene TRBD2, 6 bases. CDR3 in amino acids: CASSLGVADNEQFF. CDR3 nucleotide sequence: TGTGCCAGCAGCTTAGGTGTAGCGGACAATGAGCAGTTCTTC.